The source of this TCR beta chain is a study of shared clonotypes between healthy human individuals. Germline CDR1 MNHEY, CDR2 SVGAGI. This CDR3 contains 14 residues. V gave up 5 bases and J gave up 7 bases; unmatched junction bases: 10. As for this clone: What it binds is not known.

The protocol was immunoSEQ multiplex PCR, while the TCRdb copy is restricted to in-frame clones and leaves out a portion. The sample lists about 710,000 clones, approximately 77% occurring once. The study's findings and limits: The sampled material consisted only of blood, and tissue repertoires are likely to differ.

The receptor comes from a woman under 40 in good health. Sequencing input: memory CD4+ T cells sorted from blood. Subset defined: CD45RA-negative fraction. This chain links TRBV6-5 with TRBJ2-7; 8 bases are shared with TRBD1. The CDR3: CASSPTPGGGEQYF. CDR3 DNA: TGTGCCAGCAGTCCCACCCCAGGGGGCGGGGAGCAGTACTTC.